This TCR beta chain derives from a study of control samples from healthy donors and cancer patients. Clones were read by immunoSEQ multiplex PCR, and TCRdb kept only the in-frame ones, dropping some. The table has about 40,000 clones, about 93% seen once. Sequencing was carried out using blood. The clonotype comes from a woman aged 45-65 years in good health.

The CDR3 sequence is CASSPDRGFQDEQFF. The CDR3 DNA reads as TGTGCCAGCAGCCCAGACAGGGGTTTTCAGGATGAGCAGTTCTTC. The genes are TRBV11-1 and TRBJ2-1; 8 nucleotides line up with TRBD1. The germline V gene has CDR1 SGHAT and CDR2 FQDESV (reference sequence). CDR3 length equals 15 residues. The V and J ends lost 5 bases and 8 bases, in that order; junction bases with no gene match: 11.